These T cell receptor beta chains were read from a single sample in a study of shared clonotypes between healthy human individuals. Sequencing was performed with immunoSEQ multiplex PCR; in TCRdb, only in-frame clones are kept and a portion is missing. The sample lists hundreds of thousands of clones, roughly 92% occurring once. Sequences were obtained from naive CD8+ T cells sorted from blood. The source of these receptors is a man between 25 and 39 years old in good health. Both conserved end residues are part of each CDR3. Each record gives: J gene, clone size, D gene, V gene, CDR3 DNA, CDR3 protein. A D gene is named only where the DNA matches it firmly. The listing skips clone size in some rows; elsewhere it reads once, few, many or a size class.

J: TRBJ2-7
size: -
D: TRBD2
V: TRBV10-2
DNA: TGCGCCAGCAGTGAGGACCCCTTAGCGGGAGCCTACGAGCAGTACTTC
CDR3: CASSEDPLAGAYEQYF

J: TRBJ2-1
size: once
D: -
V: TRBV27
DNA: TGTGCCAGCAGTTTAGTAGGGGGTGAGCAGTTCTTC
CDR3: CASSLVGGEQFF

J: TRBJ2-7
size: once
D: TRBD2
V: TRBV6-4
DNA: TGTGCCCCGTGGCCTAGCGGGGGCTACGAGCAGTACTTC
CDR3: CAPWPSGGYEQYF

J: TRBJ1-5
size: -
D: -
V: TRBV9
DNA: TGTGCCAGCAGTAAACAGGAAGGAGGCAATCAGCCCCAGCATTTT
CDR3: CASSKQEGGNQPQHF

J: TRBJ2-7
size: -
D: -
V: TRBV7-9
DNA: TGTGCCAGCAGTCTACAATCCTCCTACGAGCAGTACTTC
CDR3: CASSLQSSYEQYF

J: TRBJ2-1
size: -
D: TRBD2
V: TRBV5-8
DNA: TGTGCCAGCAGCACCAACCTAGCGGGAGGGCCTGATGAGCAGTTCTTC
CDR3: CASSTNLAGGPDEQFF

J: TRBJ1-4
size: -
D: -
V: TRBV7-9
DNA: TGTGCCAGCAGCTTGCCCGGACGGCAAAATGAAAAACTGTTTTTT
CDR3: CASSLPGRQNEKLFF

J: TRBJ2-7
size: once
D: TRBD2
V: TRBV5-1
DNA: TGCGCCAGCAGCTTGGGTCTTGAGCGGGAGATTATCTACGAGCAGTACTTC
CDR3: CASSLGLEREIIYEQYF

J: TRBJ2-3
size: -
D: -
V: TRBV7-9
DNA: TGTGCCAGCAGCTTAGCGCGGCGGGCCCCAGGTACGCAGTATTTT
CDR3: CASSLARRAPGTQYF

J: TRBJ2-7
size: -
D: -
V: TRBV29-1
DNA: TGCAGCGTTGTCTTGGCGGACCTAGCCGGCGAGCAGTACTTC
CDR3: CSVVLADLAGEQYF

J: TRBJ2-1
size: few
D: -
V: TRBV2
DNA: TGTGCCAGCAGGGGGAATGAGCAGTTCTTC
CDR3: CASRGNEQFF

J: TRBJ2-4
size: few
D: -
V: TRBV15
DNA: TGTGCCACCAGCAGAGGGTCCTTGGCGGCCAAAAACATTCAGTACTTC
CDR3: CATSRGSLAAKNIQYF

J: TRBJ2-2
size: -
D: TRBD1
V: TRBV7-9
DNA: TGTGCCAGCAGCACCTGGACAGGGTTGCGGAACACCGGGGAGCTGTTTTTT
CDR3: CASSTWTGLRNTGELFF

J: TRBJ2-1
size: -
D: TRBD2
V: TRBV27
DNA: TGTGCCAGCAGTTACCGTTCCGGGAGGAATGAGCAGTTCTTC
CDR3: CASSYRSGRNEQFF

J: TRBJ2-5
size: -
D: -
V: TRBV21-1
DNA: TGTGCCAGCAGCAAAAGTTGGTGCGGGAGTGGGGAGACCCAGTACTTC
CDR3: CASSKSWCGSGETQYF

J: TRBJ1-1
size: -
D: -
V: TRBV25-1
DNA: TGTGCCAGTCAGGAGAACACTGAAGCTTTCTTT
CDR3: CASQENTEAFF

J: TRBJ2-7
size: -
D: -
V: TRBV29-1
DNA: TGCAGCGTTCCAGCGGAAAATTCCTACGAGCAGTACTTC
CDR3: CSVPAENSYEQYF

J: TRBJ1-5
size: -
D: -
V: TRBV6-1
DNA: TGTGCCAGCAGTGCGACCTTAGGACCCCAGCATTTT
CDR3: CASSATLGPQHF

J: TRBJ2-2
size: -
D: TRBD1
V: TRBV6-5
DNA: TGTGCCAGCCTTGTGGGACAGGGGGCCGGGGAGCTGTTTTTT
CDR3: CASLVGQGAGELFF

J: TRBJ2-1
size: -
D: -
V: TRBV9
DNA: TGTGCCAGCAGCCCCAGTGGGAGAAAAGGGAATGAGCAGTTCTTC
CDR3: CASSPSGRKGNEQFF

J: TRBJ2-1
size: -
D: TRBD1
V: TRBV28
DNA: TGTGCCAGCAGTTCGAAGAAGGGGACAGTCAACAATGAGCAGTTCTTC
CDR3: CASSSKKGTVNNEQFF

J: TRBJ2-1
size: -
D: TRBD1
V: TRBV6-1
DNA: TGTGCCAGCAGTGTAACCGGGACAGCTTACAATGAGCAGTTCTTC
CDR3: CASSVTGTAYNEQFF

J: TRBJ1-2
size: -
D: -
V: TRBV7-9
DNA: TGTGCCAGCAGCTTTTTAGTTAACTATGGCTACACCTTC
CDR3: CASSFLVNYGYTF

J: TRBJ1-1
size: -
D: -
V: TRBV27
DNA: TGTGCCAGCAGTCCTACACCTGAGAGGAACACTGAAGCTTTCTTT
CDR3: CASSPTPERNTEAFF

J: TRBJ1-2
size: once
D: -
V: TRBV16
DNA: TGTGCCAGCAGCCAATCGTCAGGGTCGGACTATGGCTACACCTTC
CDR3: CASSQSSGSDYGYTF

J: TRBJ2-3
size: -
D: TRBD2
V: TRBV7-9
DNA: TGTGCCAGCAGCTTAGTTCTAGCGGGAGAACGGACAGATACGCAGTATTTT
CDR3: CASSLVLAGERTDTQYF

J: TRBJ2-7
size: -
D: -
V: TRBV2
DNA: TGTGCCAGCACCCTGACCGGACACGAGCAGTACTTC
CDR3: CASTLTGHEQYF

J: TRBJ2-2
size: few
D: -
V: TRBV7-3
DNA: TGTGCCAGCAGCCTTGGGGGCACCGGGGAGCTGTTTTTT
CDR3: CASSLGGTGELFF